The T cell receptor beta chain under discussion was sequenced for a study of T cell changes during pregnancy in multiple sclerosis (dated by TCRdb to between 2018 and 2021). Study-level background: The study examined how the T cell repertoire changed over the course of pregnancy in women with multiple sclerosis.

For this clone: Its antigen remains unidentified. No base quality values were provided; no much bigger clone lies one nucleotide off.

V was cut back by 0 bases and J by 4 bases, leaving a gap of 9 bases between them. There are 14 amino acids in the CDR3, from cysteine to phenylalanine inclusive. Only the CDR3 region is kept as DNA, spanning 42 bases read in frame from base 1. The germline V gene (reference sequence) sets CDR1 to GTSNPN and CDR2 to SVGIG. The library was built by means of the immunoSEQ multiplex PCR assay. In TCRdb, the immuneACCESS table is reduced to in-frame sequences with V and J assigned. These tables do not hold every clone; where another copy was compared, an unresolved V gene accounts for under half, and the others remain unexplained. Here the sample has approximately 100,000 clones; approximately 93% occur a single time. Together, the top ten hold 3% to 3.5% of the sample.

Sequenced material: peripheral blood, taken after pregnancy. The source is a female donor with multiple sclerosis, enrolled in a pregnancy study. The sequence is built from TRBV30 and TRBJ2-2; the D gene assignment is ambiguous. The DNA reads as follows: TGTGCCTGGAGTGTATCTCGGTCCACCGGGGAGCTGTTTTTT. Its amino acids are CAWSVSRSTGELFF. Reference TRBV30 and TRBJ2-2 genes cover what lies past the CDR3, so the full variable domain is SQTIHQWPATLVQPVGSPLSLECTVEGTSNPNLYWYRQAAGRGLQLLFYSVGIGQISSEVPQNLSASRPQDRQFILSSKKLLLSDSGFYLCAWSVSRSTGELFFGEGSRLTVL.